This TCR beta chain originates from a study of graft-versus-host responses after intestinal transplantation. Study at large: Anti-thymocyte globulin induction preceded roughly 3 years of tacrolimus and steroid maintenance in all recipients.

Study observations and caveats: Early post-transplant HvG declines showed an association with peak circulating GvH clone levels. Recipient-marrow GvH clones were detected, some having first appeared in ileum or blood.

The CDR3 has 15 residues. V trimming: 7 bases; J trimming: 4 bases; junction bases outside the gene matches: 10. Germline CDR1 is SEHNR and CDR2 is FQNEAQ (reference sequence). Worth noting for this clone: The target antigen is unknown.

Only in-frame clones appear in the TCRdb table, and some are missing; sequencing was by immunoSEQ multiplex PCR. Seen here are around 90,000 clones, about 93% observed once, and the top ten hold 1.1%. The chain is built from TRBV7-9 and TRBJ2-5; TRBD2 aligns across 9 bases. Here the sequenced sample was unstimulated CD8+ T cells sorted from spleen or lymph node cells, taken before transplant. This TCR was recovered from a human donor who was the organ donor for an intestinal transplant. CDR3: CASTPGRREGETQYF. Written as DNA, the CDR3 is TGTGCCAGCACCCCGGGACGGCGGGAGGGAGAGACCCAGTACTTC.